Presented here are 23 T cell receptor beta chains from one specimen sequenced in a study of T cells in localized non-small cell lung cancer. Assay: immunoSEQ multiplex PCR; the TCRdb copy retains only in-frame clones and omits some. The data show a few thousand clones, roughly a third seen once. The sample was lung tumor tissue, taken before any cancer treatment. Every receptor here comes from a male donor aged 60 or over with stage I squamous cell lung carcinoma.

The V and J genes are TRBV10-1 and TRBJ2-2; the D call may be TRBD1 or TRBD2 (5 bases each). The V gene lost 3 bases and the J gene lost 4 bases, with 12 bases spanning the gap. The length of the CDR3 is 15 residues. Germline assignment: CDR1 WNHNN and CDR2 SYGVQD (reference sequence). The CDR3 sequence is CASSDEGAGTGELFF. The CDR3 bases are TGCGCCAGCAGTGATGAAGGGGCGGGCACCGGGGAGCTGTTTTTT.

This clone was observed a few times. CDR3 sequence: CASSVGGRGPYNEQFF. DNA of the CDR3: TGTGCCAGCAGCGTAGGAGGGAGGGGACCCTACAATGAGCAGTTCTTC. The rearrangement joins TRBV9 to TRBJ2-1; 7 bases map to TRBD2. Germline assignment: CDR1 SGDLS and CDR2 YYNGEE. V was pared by 0 bases and J by 2 bases, with 5 bases of the junction left unmatched. This CDR3 is built from 16 residues. The full variable domain, in which reference TRBV9 and TRBJ2-1 provide the parts outside the CDR3, is DSGVTQTPKHLITATGQRVTLRCSPRSGDLSVYWYQQSLDQGLQFLIQYYNGEERAKGNILERFSAQQFPDLHSELNLSSLELGDSALYFCASSVGGRGPYNEQFFGPGTRLTVL.

This clone occurred a few times. CDR3 region: CASGEGQGDEKLFF. The CDR3 bases are TGTGCCAGCGGCGAAGGGCAGGGTGATGAAAAACTGTTTTTT. This chain connects TRBV6-8 to TRBJ1-4, with D perhaps matching TRBD1 (5 bases). The germline gives CDR1 MNHGY, CDR2 SAAAGT. V was cut by 8 bases and J by 6 bases, with 16 bases left in between. CDR3 length: 14 residues.

The rearrangement joins TRBV19 to TRBJ1-2; D is undetermined. With 0 bases removed from V and 4 bases from J, the gap between germline ends came to 12 bases. This CDR3 spans 15 amino acids. Germline V CDR1 and CDR2: LNHDA, SQIVND (reference sequence). For the CDR3, the DNA is TGTGCCAGTAGTATAGATCGGGCCCCCATCTATGGCTACACCTTC. Its translation is CASSIDRAPIYGYTF.

J is TRBJ2-1 and V is TRBV7-4; either TRBD1 or TRBD2 may supply D (5 bases each). The V end was cut by 5 bases, the J end by 1 base, with 30 bases between. CDR1 SGHVT and CDR2 SQSDAQ come from the germline V gene. The CDR3 runs to 21 residues. The CDR3 sequence is CASSPGLWGSPYPISYNEQFF. The CDR3 region has the DNA TGTGCCAGCAGCCCAGGATTATGGGGGAGCCCTTATCCGATTTCCTACAATGAGCAGTTCTTC. Based on the CDR3 plus reference TRBV7-4 and TRBJ2-1, the full variable domain is GAGVSQSPRYKVAKRGRDVALRCDSISGHVTLYWYRQTLGQGSEVLTYSQSDAQRDKSGRPSGRFSAERPERSVSTLKIQRTEQGDSAVYLCASSPGLWGSPYPISYNEQFFGPGTRLTVL.

The J gene is TRBJ2-2, the V gene TRBV29-1; the match to TRBD2 covers 10 bases. The CDR3 spans 15 residues. Germline V gene data show CDR1 as SQVTM and CDR2 as ANQGSEA. The V gene end was trimmed by 7 bases and the J gene end by 5 bases; junction bases not matched to a gene: 10. The CDR3 region is CSAGSGRVITGELFF. DNA of the CDR3: TGCAGCGCTGGGAGCGGGAGGGTAATAACCGGGGAGCTGTTTTTT.

The chain recombines TRBV28 with TRBJ2-1; 8 nucleotides line up with TRBD2. In germline, CDR1 is MDHEN, CDR2 SYDVKM. V gave up 4 bases and J gave up 8 bases; unmatched junction bases: 13. This CDR3 has 16 amino acids. CDR3 residues: CASSSPLSGKIYEQFF. The CDR3 DNA sequence: TGTGCCAGCAGTTCCCCCCTTAGCGGGAAAATCTATGAGCAGTTCTTC.

This chain connects TRBV19 to TRBJ2-7; possibly TRBD1 for D (6 bases). CDR1 and CDR2 from the germline V gene are LNHDA and SQIVND (reference sequence). Trimming pared 3 bases from V and 1 base from J, leaving 10 bases between. There are 14 residues in the CDR3. CDR3 sequence: CASSMGQWSYEQYF. The CDR3 coding sequence is TGTGCCAGTAGTATGGGACAATGGTCCTACGAGCAGTACTTC.

This clone was counted a few times. This chain joins TRBV30 and TRBJ1-1; D is unresolved. CDR3 length: 14 residues. Looked up from germline, CDR1 is GTSNPN and CDR2 is SVGIG (reference sequence). The CDR3 region has the DNA TGTGTTTGGAGCGAGGGCCTTGGGAGGACTGAAGCTTTCTTT. Its protein product is CVWSEGLGRTEAFF.

This clone has ten or more counts. X is used for the amino acid whose nucleotide is unread or ambiguous. The chain joins TRBV11-3 to TRBJ1-2; D is undetermined. V was pared by 6 bases and J by 0 bases, with 14 bases between. The germline V gene has CDR1 SGHNT and CDR2 YENEEA. This CDR3 is 15 amino acids long. For the CDR3, the DNA is TGTGCCAGCAGATACCGGRACAACGCTAACTATGGCTACACCTTC. Its translation is CASRYRXNANYGYTF.

This clone was counted a few times. An end of the junction does not agree with germline; a read error may underlie this. The chain is built from TRBV6-8 and TRBJ2-5; 7 bases align to TRBD1. Germline CDR1 is MNHGY and CDR2 is SAAAGT. The CDR3 contains 14 residues. DNA for the CDR3: TGTGCCAGCAGACTTCGACAGGGCCAAAAGACCCAGTACTTC. Protein product: CASRLRQGQKTQYF.

The chain is built from TRBV6-8 and TRBJ2-3; maybe TRBD2 (5 bases). Germline CDR1 and CDR2: MNHGY and SAAAGT. This CDR3 region has 15 residues. Trimming left V 0 bases short and J 5 bases short, with 12 bases between. CDR3 sequence reads: CASSYSLDSGDTQYF. The CDR3 DNA reads TGTGCCAGCAGTTACTCCTTGGACTCCGGAGATACGCAGTATTTT.

This clone occurred a few times. The genes are TRBV11-3 and TRBJ2-7, with D perhaps matching TRBD1 (5 bases). The germline V gene has CDR1 SGHNT and CDR2 YENEEA. Trimming removed 3 bases from V and 4 bases from J, with 13 bases in between. This CDR3 has 14 residues. CDR3 nucleotides: TGTGCCAGCAGCTTGGCCGAACAGGAATACGAGCAGTACTTC. Protein: CASSLAEQEYEQYF.

The chain couples TRBV9 to TRBJ1-2; 7 nucleotides agree with TRBD1. The J segment lost 4 bases and the V segment lost 6 bases, leaving 18 bases of the junction unmatched. CDR3 length: 17 amino acids. Germline assignment: CDR1 SGDLS and CDR2 YYNGEE. DNA of the CDR3: TGTGCCAGCACCACCGGAGGGGGACAGCCGGGCACCTATGGCTACACCTTC. This translates into CASTTGGGQPGTYGYTF. The full variable domain, with the rest looked up from reference TRBV9 and TRBJ1-2, is DSGVTQTPKHLITATGQRVTLRCSPRSGDLSVYWYQQSLDQGLQFLIQYYNGEERAKGNILERFSAQQFPDLHSELNLSSLELGDSALYFCASTTGGGQPGTYGYTFGSGTRLTVV.

This clone was counted a single time. The V call is TRBV15, the J call TRBJ1-5, with 7 bases matching TRBD1. Germline V CDR1 and CDR2: LNHNV, YYDKDF (reference sequence). This CDR3 is built from 17 residues. J lost 0 bases, V lost 5 bases, and 10 bases had no gene match. CDR3: CATSSRRDSYSNQPQHF. The CDR3 DNA reads TGTGCCACCAGCTCCCGTCGGGACAGCTATAGCAATCAGCCCCAGCATTTT.

The sample holds a few counts of this clone. V gene TRBV11-3 combines with J gene TRBJ1-4; tentatively, D is TRBD1 (5 bases). This CDR3 spans 17 amino acids. V was trimmed by 7 bases and J by 8 bases, leaving 26 bases between them. Germline CDR1 SGHNT, CDR2 YENEEA. CDR3 nucleotides: TGTGCCAGCACCCCTACGGCGCTGGGGGTTGGAAAAGAAAAACTGTTTTTT. Translated, it gives CASTPTALGVGKEKLFF.

Sample share makes this clone medium-sized. CDR3 residues: CASSFKSADEQYF. The CDR3 DNA reads as TGTGCCAGCAGCTTTAAGTCGGCAGACGAGCAGTACTTC. The chain employs TRBV7-2 and TRBJ2-7; D ambiguous. V was pared by 3 bases and J by 5 bases, with 11 bases between. Germline V CDR1 and CDR2: SGHTA, FQGNSA. The CDR3 consists of 13 residues.

The V call is TRBV10-2, the J call TRBJ2-7; D possibly corresponds to TRBD2 (6 bases). Trimming took off 6 bases at V and 0 bases at J, with 21 bases between the two ends. The CDR3 is 17 residues long. Germline V gives CDR1 WSHSY, CDR2 SAAADI. The CDR3 DNA follows: TGCGCCAGCAGCCCCGCGGGCGGCGGGACTGCCTCCTACGAGCAGTACTTC. It encodes CASSPAGGGTASYEQYF.

Judged by abundance, this clone is medium-sized. J is TRBJ1-5 and V is TRBV6-8; TRBD1 is a possible D gene (6 bases). This CDR3 comprises 15 residues. With 6 bases removed from V and 0 bases from J, the gap between germline ends came to 12 bases. Germline CDR1 is MNHGY and CDR2 is SAAAGT. CDR3 in DNA: TGTGCCAGCAGCCGCACAGGGTATAGCAATCAGCCCCAGCATTTT. It translates to CASSRTGYSNQPQHF.

This clone is labeled medium-sized. The chain recombines TRBV11-3 with TRBJ2-3, with D possibly being TRBD2 (6 bases). V lost 6 bases and J lost 5, with 18 bases in between. The CDR3 runs to 15 residues. Germline V gene data show CDR1 as SGHNT and CDR2 as YENEEA. The CDR3 sequence: CASRRDFKEGDTQYF. The DNA of the CDR3 is TGTGCCAGCAGGCGGGACTTCAAAGAGGGAGATACGCAGTATTTT. Filled out from reference TRBV11-3 and TRBJ2-3, the complete variable domain reads EAGVVQSPRYKIIEKKQPVAFWCNPISGHNTLYWYLQNLGQGPELLIRYENEEAVDDSQLPKDRFSAERLKGVDSTLKIQPAELGDSAVYLCASRRDFKEGDTQYFGPGTRLTVL.

This clone turned up a few times. This sequence joins TRBV6-8 and TRBJ2-1; D is uncertain. Germline V CDR1 and CDR2: MNHGY, SAAAGT. Trimming removed 4 bases from V and 5 bases from J, with 9 bases in between. The CDR3 extends over 13 amino acids. The CDR3 loop reads CASSLVWDNEQFF. The CDR3 DNA reads as TGTGCCAGCAGTTTAGTATGGGACAATGAGCAGTTCTTC.

This clone was seen only a few times. The chain is built from TRBV6-8 and TRBJ2-3, with 13 bases aligning to TRBD2. After removal of 5 bases from V and 1 base from J, the junction contained 0 bases not matched to a gene. Germline V gene data show CDR1 as MNHGY and CDR2 as SAAAGT. This CDR3 region has 15 residues. CDR3 nucleotides: TGTGCCAGCAGTGGACTAGCGGGAGGCACAGATACGCAGTATTTT. This sequence encodes CASSGLAGGTDTQYF.

This clone was seen a handful of times. The rearrangement links TRBV11-3 to TRBJ1-4, with D perhaps matching TRBD1 (5 bases). The CDR3 covers 15 residues. Trimming removed 3 bases at V and 7 bases at J, with 15 bases between. From germline, CDR1 is SGHNT and CDR2 YENEEA. The CDR3 bases are TGTGCCAGCAGCTTGGGAGGGGCGCCTGGTGAAAAACTGTTTTTT. Its translation is CASSLGGAPGEKLFF.